This T cell receptor (beta chain) was found in a study of a mutant IDH1 vaccine in newly diagnosed glioma. Data came from immunoSEQ multiplex PCR; TCRdb stores just in-frame clones and leaves some out. The profile shows about 92,000 clones, roughly 78% of them singletons. The germline V gene has CDR1 MDHEN and CDR2 SYDVKM. Trimming left V 5 bases short and J 2 bases short, with 7 bases between. The CDR3 spans 12 residues. Time point specified: baseline, week 1 (first vaccination visit). Treatment meaning: pre-vaccination baseline after standard-of-care therapy. This TCR was recovered from a man in his forties or fifties with glioma. V and J are TRBV28 and TRBJ2-7; D is undetermined. This material consisted of PBMCs, taken from a glioma patient treated with radiotherapy, temozolomide or both. The CDR3: CASSPSAYEQYF. In nucleotides, the CDR3 is TGTGCCAGCAGTCCGAGCGCCTACGAGCAGTACTTC.